Shown below are 31 T cell receptor beta chains from a single sample sequenced in a study of blood T cell repertoires in COVID-19. Profiling relied on immunoSEQ multiplex PCR, and the TCRdb table lists in-frame clones only, not all of them. The top ten clones hold over 0.2% of a sample with hundreds of thousands of clones, 70% to 90% of them seen once. Specimen: peripheral blood. The receptors come from a woman under 30 with acute or convalescent COVID-19.

The rearrangement links TRBV21-1 to TRBJ2-2; the D segment call TRBD2 is taken from the table without a DNA check. TRBV21-1 is a listed pseudogene. CDR3 length equals 17 residues. The CDR3 DNA reads TGTGCCAGCAAGGCTAGCGGGGGGAGGAAGAACACCGGGGAGCTGTTTTTT. Translated: CASKASGGRKNTGELFF.

The chain has TRBV5-8 and TRBJ1-4, with 8 bases matching TRBD1. The junction had 13 bases not matched to a gene; V was cut back by 4 bases and J by 17 bases. CDR3 length: 13 amino acids. The V gene's germline CDR1 is SGHTS and CDR2 YDEGEE. CDR3 residues: CASSPGQASVVFF. In DNA form, the CDR3 reads TGTGCCAGCAGCCCGGGACAGGCCAGCGTAGTATTTTTT. The complete variable domain, with remaining parts taken from reference TRBV5-8 and TRBJ1-4, reads EAGVTQSPTHLIKTRGQQATLRCSPISGHTSVYWYQQALGLGLQFLLWYDEGEERNRGNFPPRFSGRQFPNYSSELNVNALELEDSALYLCASSPGQASVVFFGSGTQLSVL.

J is TRBJ2-7 and V is TRBV5-6; 8 nucleotides match TRBD1. J lost 3 bases, V lost 2 bases, and 7 bases had no gene match. CDR1 and CDR2 (germline): SGHDT, YYEEEE. This CDR3 is 15 amino acids long. This CDR3 is CASSFSGQGIYEQYF. For the CDR3, the DNA is TGTGCCAGCAGCTTCTCCGGACAGGGAATCTACGAGCAGTACTTC.

The CDR3 sequence is CASTTGSSRSGANVLTF. CDR3 nucleotide sequence: TGTGCCAGTACTACGGGGTCGTCGCGCTCTGGGGCCAACGTCCTGACTTTC. The V call is TRBV19, the J call TRBJ2-6, with D maybe TRBD2 (5 bases). The germline V and J ends were trimmed by 7 bases and 0 bases, with 16 bases remaining between them. The CDR3 runs 17 residues. Germline CDR1 LNHDA, CDR2 SQIVND (reference sequence).

V and J are TRBV19 and TRBJ1-2, with a possible D match to TRBD1 (5 bases). The CDR3 loop spans 14 amino acids. The ends were cut back, 0 bases at V and 8 bases at J, with 13 bases in the middle. Per the germline V gene, CDR1 is LNHDA and CDR2 is SQIVND (reference sequence). The CDR3 bases are TGTGCCAGTAGTATAGATAGCCGTAGGGGCGGCTACACCTTC. This codes for CASSIDSRRGGYTF.

This chain links TRBV30 with TRBJ1-2, with D perhaps TRBD1 (5 bases). The ends were cut back, 3 bases at V and 5 bases at J, with 13 bases in the middle. CDR3 length: 13 residues. Germline loops: CDR1 GTSNPN, CDR2 SVGIG (reference sequence). In nucleotides, the CDR3 is TGTGCCTGGAGCGTGGGAGGGGCATATGGCTACACCTTC. This gives the protein CAWSVGGAYGYTF.

V and J are TRBV27 and TRBJ2-7; D call uncertain. The CDR3 length is 14 residues. The germline gives CDR1 MNHEY, CDR2 SMNVEV (reference sequence). V lost 6 bases to trimming and J lost 6 bases, with 18 bases between them. CDR3 DNA: TGTGCCAGCAGACTTGACTCAGTACCGGGCGAGCAGTACTTC. Translation gives CASRLDSVPGEQYF.

V usage is TRBV24-1 and J usage is TRBJ2-3; D unclear. Germline values: CDR1 KGHDR, CDR2 SFDVKD. V was trimmed by 3 bases and J by 10 bases, leaving 7 bases between them. This CDR3 region has 11 residues. The CDR3 sequence is CATSDILAQYF. The CDR3 coding sequence is TGTGCCACCAGTGATATTCTAGCGCAGTATTTT.

The rearrangement links TRBV6-5 to TRBJ1-1; 9 bases are a match to TRBD1. This CDR3 is 14 amino acids long. Trimming removed 5 bases from V and 10 bases from J; junction bases left unmatched: 11. Germline loops: CDR1 MNHEY, CDR2 SVGAGI. The CDR3 sequence: CASSRGQGGGRAFF. The CDR3 DNA sequence: TGTGCCAGCAGTAGGGGACAGGGAGGGGGAAGAGCTTTCTTT.

The chain employs TRBV5-5 and TRBJ2-5; a possible D gene is TRBD1 (8 bases). V gave up 2 bases and J gave up 5 bases, with 13 bases separating them. Looked up from germline, CDR1 is SGHKS and CDR2 is YYEKEE (reference sequence). The CDR3 contains 14 residues. The CDR3 DNA sequence: TGTGCCAGCAGCTTACCACAGGGGGGGGAGACCCAGTACTTC. Translation: CASSLPQGGETQYF.

The chain carries TRBV5-5 and TRBJ2-2; 8 positions agree with TRBD2. CDR3 size: 16 residues. Germline-derived CDR1 and CDR2 are SGHKS and YYEKEE (reference sequence). J was trimmed by 2 bases and V by 2 bases; bases with no gene match: 5. The CDR3 coding sequence is TGTGCCAGCAGCTTTGAAGCGGGGGTCAACACCGGGGAGCTGTTTTTT. Translation: CASSFEAGVNTGELFF.

The table lists this clone with a few counts. The gene calls are TRBV7-9 and TRBJ2-7, with 11 positions matching TRBD1. There are 14 residues in the CDR3. V lost 5 bases, J lost 5 bases, and 5 bases stayed unmatched. Per germline, CDR1 SEHNR and CDR2 FQNEAQ (reference sequence). CDR3 sequence: CASSPGQGGNEQYF. The CDR3 DNA is TGTGCCAGCAGCCCGGGACAGGGGGGTAACGAGCAGTACTTC.

The chain joins TRBV5-1 to TRBJ1-2; D remains ambiguous. V was pared by 0 bases and J by 7 bases, with 10 bases between. Germline V gene lookup returns CDR1 SGHRS and CDR2 YFSETQ. There are 13 residues in the CDR3. The CDR3 sequence is CASSLDGNSGYTF. CDR3 bases: TGCGCCAGCAGCTTGGACGGGAATAGTGGCTACACCTTC.

The chain links TRBV4-2 to TRBJ1-2; 7 bases match TRBD1. The CDR3 is 17 residues long. The germline V gene has CDR1 LGHNA and CDR2 YNFKEQ. Germline trimming cut 3 bases from V and 0 bases from J; bases unmatched to any gene: 10. CDR3 sequence reads: CASSHPEGARSNYGYTF. Written as DNA, the CDR3 is TGTGCCAGCAGCCACCCAGAGGGGGCGAGGTCTAACTATGGCTACACCTTC.

V gene TRBV19 combines with J gene TRBJ2-6, with D hard to call. Germline assignment: CDR1 LNHDA and CDR2 SQIVND (reference sequence). V was pared by 3 bases and J by 0 bases, with 12 bases between. CDR3 length: 17 amino acids. CDR3 residues: CASSILEQHSGANVLTF. The CDR3 nucleotides are TGTGCCAGTAGTATTCTTGAACAGCACTCTGGGGCCAACGTCCTGACTTTC.

V and J are TRBV7-2 and TRBJ2-7; tentative D call: TRBD1 (6 bases). This CDR3 has 14 amino acids. Per germline, CDR1 SGHTA and CDR2 FQGNSA. V was cut by 3 bases and J by 2 bases, with 11 bases left in between. CDR3 coding DNA: TGTGCCAGCAGCTTGCAGGGGCCTACCTACGAGCAGTACTTC. Translating gives CASSLQGPTYEQYF.

This clone came up once. The chain couples TRBV5-1 to TRBJ1-1, with a weak D call TRBD1 (6 bases). From germline, CDR1 is SGHRS and CDR2 YFSETQ. V lost 4 bases to trimming and J lost 1 base, with 14 bases between them. The CDR3 is made up of 15 amino acids. The CDR3 region has the DNA TGCGCCAGCAGCCCCCGGACAGCTCAGAACACTGAAGCTTTCTTT. Amino acids: CASSPRTAQNTEAFF.

The gene calls are TRBV9 and TRBJ1-2; TRBD1 agrees at 7 bases. Per the germline V gene, CDR1 is SGDLS and CDR2 is YYNGEE. This CDR3 spans 14 amino acids. The ends lost 4 bases at V and 4 bases at J; junction bases unmatched: 7. This CDR3 reads CASSPAGQPYGYTF. The CDR3 coding sequence is TGTGCCAGCAGCCCCGCGGGACAGCCCTATGGCTACACCTTC.

The chain combines TRBV25-1 with TRBJ1-1; 7 bases fit TRBD1. The CDR3 loop spans 15 amino acids. CDR1 and CDR2 (germline): MGHDK, SYGVNS. V gave up 4 bases and J gave up 3 bases; unmatched junction bases: 8. The CDR3 DNA reads TGTGCCAGCAGTGTTAGACAGGGATGGCACACTGAAGCTTTCTTT. It yields the protein CASSVRQGWHTEAFF.

CDR3 nucleotide sequence: TGTGCCAGCAGCAAGGACAGGGTCTCCTACGAGCAGTACTTC. Amino acid sequence: CASSKDRVSYEQYF. The rearrangement joins TRBV2 to TRBJ2-7; TRBD1 matches at 8 bases. V lost 6 bases, J lost 0 bases, and 4 bases stayed unmatched. Germline-derived CDR1 and CDR2 are SNHLY and FYNNEI. This CDR3 is 14 amino acids long.

This sequence joins TRBV5-1 and TRBJ1-4, with no clear D. Germline V gene data show CDR1 as SGHRS and CDR2 as YFSETQ. V gave up 7 bases and J gave up 5 bases, with 21 bases separating them. This CDR3 is built from 16 residues. CDR3 amino acids: CASQAKSTELNEKLFF. Written as DNA, the CDR3 is TGCGCCAGCCAGGCTAAGAGTACAGAGCTGAATGAAAAACTGTTTTTT.

The chain recombines TRBV10-1 with TRBJ1-6; no clear D. This CDR3 has 13 amino acids. The germline gives CDR1 WNHNN, CDR2 SYGVQD (reference sequence). The V gene lost 6 bases and the J gene lost 9 bases, with 12 bases spanning the gap. The CDR3 is CASRALRGSPLHF. CDR3 nucleotides: TGCGCCAGCAGGGCCCTCCGCGGTTCACCCCTCCACTTT.

The V and J genes are TRBV6-1 and TRBJ1-5; D is unresolved. V lost 1 base to trimming and J lost 3 bases, with 7 bases between them. The CDR3 sequence is 14 residues long. Germline CDR1 and CDR2: MNHNS and SASEGT. In nucleotides, the CDR3 is TGTGCCAGCAGTGAAGGCGGATTCAATCAGCCCCAGCATTTT. Its protein is CASSEGGFNQPQHF.

This CDR3 is CASSLAVGGNQPQHF. In DNA form, the CDR3 reads TGTGCCAGCAGCTTAGCCGTGGGGGGGAATCAGCCCCAGCATTTT. The chain joins TRBV7-2 to TRBJ1-5, with D possibly being TRBD1 (5 bases). Trimming stripped 0 bases from V and 4 bases from J, with 10 bases between. The CDR3 consists of 15 residues. From germline, CDR1 is SGHTA and CDR2 FQGNSA.

The V call is TRBV6-2 or TRBV6-3, the J call TRBJ1-6, with unresolved D. CDR1 and CDR2 from the germline V gene are MNHEY and SVGEGT. This CDR3 comprises 14 residues. Between the trimmed V and J ends, which lost 3 bases and 13 bases, there was a span of 16 bases. The DNA of the CDR3 is TGTGCCAGCAGTTATTTCACTTACTTTTCCCCCCTCCACTTT. It codes for CASSYFTYFSPLHF.

V and J are TRBV7-7 and TRBJ2-7; 8 bases are shared with TRBD1. J gave up 4 bases and V 5 bases, and 7 bases lay outside the gene matches. The CDR3 is 14 amino acids. Germline V CDR1 and CDR2: SSHAT, FNYEAQ (reference sequence). The CDR3 here is CASSPRDRLYEQYF. The DNA of the CDR3 is TGTGCCAGCAGCCCCCGGGACAGGTTATACGAGCAGTACTTC.

The V call is TRBV12-5, the J call TRBJ1-5; D ambiguous. Germline CDR1 and CDR2: LGHNT and FRNRAP. The length of the CDR3 is 15 residues. The V end was cut by 1 base, the J end by 1 base, with 8 bases between. CDR3 residues: CASGLDRLSNQPQHF. The DNA of the CDR3 is TGTGCTAGTGGTTTGGACCGGTTAAGCAATCAGCCCCAGCATTTT. The full variable domain, in which reference TRBV12-5 and TRBJ1-5 provide the parts outside the CDR3, is DARVTQTPRHKVTEMGQEVTMRCQPILGHNTVFWYRQTMMQGLELLAYFRNRAPLDDSGMPKDRFSAEMPDATLATLKIQPSEPRDSAVYFCASGLDRLSNQPQHFGDGTRLSIL.

V is TRBV11-3 and J is TRBJ2-1; D possibly corresponds to TRBD2 (5 bases). V lost 4 bases and J lost 8, with 15 bases in between. The CDR3 extends over 14 amino acids. CDR1 is SGHNT and CDR2 is YENEEA in the germline V gene. The CDR3 DNA sequence: TGTGCCAGCAGCTCTATGGCCCCCGGGGATGAGCAGTTCTTC. Amino acid sequence: CASSSMAPGDEQFF.

This chain connects TRBV5-1 to TRBJ2-1, with 9 positions matching TRBD2. V was clipped by 1 base and J by 6 bases; unmatched bases: 5. The germline CDR1 and CDR2 sequences are SGHRS and YFSETQ. This CDR3 region has 15 residues. The CDR3 DNA reads as TGCGCCAGCAGCTTGATCGCGGGGGGGCGCAATGAGCAGTTCTTC. Translated, it gives CASSLIAGGRNEQFF.

The V and J genes are TRBV14 and TRBJ2-2, with a tentative D call TRBD1 (5 bases). Trimming pared 1 base from V and 0 bases from J, leaving 9 bases between. CDR1 and CDR2 from the germline V gene are SGHDN and FVKESK. This CDR3 is 16 amino acids long. The CDR3 is CASSQVRAANTGELFF. DNA of the CDR3: TGTGCCAGCAGCCAAGTCAGGGCCGCGAACACCGGGGAGCTGTTTTTT.

The rearrangement joins TRBV28 to TRBJ2-3; 7 positions agree with TRBD2. The ends lost 6 bases at V and 4 bases at J; junction bases unmatched: 4. The CDR3 is made up of 13 amino acids. Germline V CDR1 and CDR2: MDHEN, SYDVKM. The DNA of the CDR3 is TGTGCCAGCAGCTCCCGGGGGGCAGATACGCAGTATTTT. Residues: CASSSRGADTQYF.